Ten or more counts support the clone carrying this T cell receptor (beta chain). The antigen remains undetermined. Germline loops: CDR1 LNHNV, CDR2 YYDKDF (reference sequence). The CDR3 extends over 15 amino acids. Trimming stripped 1 base from V and 3 bases from J, with 12 bases between. This entry comes from a study of T cells in Graves' hyperthyroidism and ophthalmopathy. Those with hyperthyroidism were 18 to 65 years old, newly diagnosed, and ill for under 2 months. TCR beta CDR3 region amplification was performed from RNA transcripts. HTBI primers were used for first-round RT-PCR of the TCR CDR3. MiXCR was run by TCRdb on the multiplex PCR reads, yielding one entry per CDR3 protein. The sample carries some 250,000 distinct CDR3 sequences, just over 14% recorded once. Study-level points and caveats: In validation, the model predicted ophthalmopathy. These predictions came a median roughly 6.5 months before onset.

This sequence joins TRBV15 and TRBJ1-1; no clear D. What was sequenced was blood. The sequence derives from a middle-aged woman with Graves' hyperthyroidism that later progressed to Graves' ophthalmopathy. CDR3 nucleotides: TGTGCCACCAGCAGAGGAACGGGTGCGGACACTGAAGCTTTCTTT. As protein: CATSRGTGADTEAFF.